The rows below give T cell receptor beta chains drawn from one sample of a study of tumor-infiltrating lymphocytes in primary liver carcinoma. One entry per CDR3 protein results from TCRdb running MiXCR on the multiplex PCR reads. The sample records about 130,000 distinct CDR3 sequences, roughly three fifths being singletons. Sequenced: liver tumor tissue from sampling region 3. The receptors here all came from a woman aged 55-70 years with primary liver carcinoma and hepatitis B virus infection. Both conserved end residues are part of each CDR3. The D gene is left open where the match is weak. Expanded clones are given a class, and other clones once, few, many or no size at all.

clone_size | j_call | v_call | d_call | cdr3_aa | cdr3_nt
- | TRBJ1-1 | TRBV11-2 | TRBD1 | CASRARTGQTEAFF | TGTGCCAGCAGGGCGCGGACAGGGCAGACTGAAGCCTTCTTT
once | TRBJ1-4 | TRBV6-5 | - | CVCRPTATNEKLFF | TGTGTCTGCAGACCGACAGCAACTAATGAAAAACTGTTTTTT
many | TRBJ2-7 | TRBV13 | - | CASSLTPGEQYF | TGTGCCAGCAGCTTAACTCCCGGCGAGCAGTACTTC
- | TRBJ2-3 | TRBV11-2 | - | CASSLDLSETQYF | TGTGCTAGCAGCTTAGATCTTTCAGAAACGCAGTATTTT
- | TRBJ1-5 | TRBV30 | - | CARSVKTGQPQQF | TGTGCCCGGAGTGTTAAAACGGGTCAGCCCCAGCAATTT
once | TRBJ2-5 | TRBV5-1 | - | CASSLGTLSSKTQYF | TGCGCCAGCAGCTTGGGGACTCTCAGCAGCAAGACCCAGTACTTC
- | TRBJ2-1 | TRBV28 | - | CTSSSYNEQFF | TGTACCAGCAGCTCTTACAATGAGCAGTTCTTC
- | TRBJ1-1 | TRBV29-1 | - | CSVEVVGSEAFF | TGCAGCGTTGAAGTGGTGGGCAGTGAAGCTTTCTTC
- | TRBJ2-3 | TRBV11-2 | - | CTSSSGLAGTDTHYF | TGTACCAGCAGCTCAGGACTAGCAGGGACAGATACGCACTATTTT
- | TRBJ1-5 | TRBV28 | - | CASSLRRGSGHRSNQPQHF | TGTGCCAGCAGTTTACGGAGGGGCAGTGGGCATAGGAGCAATCAGCCCCAGCATTTT
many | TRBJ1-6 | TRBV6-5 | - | CASSYSRRKGDSPLHF | TGTGCCAGCAGTTACTCGAGACGAAAGGGGGATTCACCCCTCCACTTT
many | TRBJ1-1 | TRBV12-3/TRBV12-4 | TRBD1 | CASRDGTDTIPNTEAFF | TGTGCCAGCAGGGATGGGACAGATACCATTCCGAACACTGAAGCTTTCTTT
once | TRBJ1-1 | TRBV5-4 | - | CACRQATSTEAFF | TGTGCCTGCCGTCAAGCCACGTCGACTGAAGCTTTCTTT
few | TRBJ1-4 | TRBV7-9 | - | CASSSLHLGEKLFF | TGTGCCAGCAGCTCCCTCCATCTGGGTGAAAAACTGTTTTTT